One sample yielded the 27 T cell receptor beta chains listed below, sequenced in a study of blood T cell repertoires in COVID-19. Libraries were prepared by immunoSEQ multiplex PCR; TCRdb keeps only in-frame clonotypes and omits some of them. The sample includes under 90,000 clones, 70% to 90% of them seen just once. The sample was peripheral blood. These receptors were obtained from a woman in her forties or fifties with COVID-19, enrolled during active disease.

This chain links TRBV5-4 with TRBJ2-1, with 15 bases fitting TRBD2. Germline CDR1 and CDR2: SGHNT and YYREEE (reference sequence). V was clipped by 4 bases and J by 12 bases; unmatched bases: 5. The CDR3 consists of 14 residues. The CDR3 coding sequence is TGTGCCAGCAGCCCCTGGACTAGCGGGGGGGTGCAGTTCTTC. Translated, it gives CASSPWTSGGVQFF.

The chain uses TRBV19 and TRBJ1-5; maybe TRBD1 (5 bases). The CDR3 sequence is 15 residues long. Germline values: CDR1 LNHDA, CDR2 SQIVND (reference sequence). Trimming took 9 bases from V and 0 from J, leaving 15 bases between them. The CDR3 region has the DNA TGTGCCAGCAAAGAGACAGATTTTAGCAATCAGCCCCAGCATTTT. Encoded protein: CASKETDFSNQPQHF. Full variable domain (remainder filled in from reference TRBV19 and TRBJ1-5): DGGITQSPKYLFRKEGQNVTLSCEQNLNHDAMYWYRQDPGQGLRLIYYSQIVNDFQKGDIAEGYSVSREKKESFPLTVTSAQKNPTAFYLCASKETDFSNQPQHFGDGTRLSIL.

The chain employs TRBV6-2 or TRBV6-3 and TRBJ2-1; TRBD2 aligns across 11 bases. The CDR3 is 17 amino acids. Losses at the gene ends were 3 bases for V and 6 bases for J; bases not matched to a gene: 10. Germline assignment: CDR1 MNHEY and CDR2 SVGEGT. CDR3 sequence: CASSYRLAGWGGNEQFF. The CDR3 nucleotides are TGTGCCAGCAGTTATAGACTAGCGGGATGGGGGGGCAATGAGCAGTTCTTC.

The rearrangement joins TRBV19 to TRBJ1-1; TRBD1 matches 10 bases. Trimming removed 7 bases from V and 3 bases from J; junction bases left unmatched: 14. The germline gives CDR1 LNHDA, CDR2 SQIVND (reference sequence). The CDR3 contains 17 residues. The CDR3 region has the DNA TGTGCCAGTACCCTCGGGACAGGGGCGGATGGCCACACTGAAGCTTTCTTT. Translating it yields CASTLGTGADGHTEAFF.

This chain joins TRBV7-2 and TRBJ2-1; D uncertain. The CDR3 loop spans 13 amino acids. V was shortened by 0 bases and J by 7 bases, with 7 bases between the two germline ends. CDR1 and CDR2 (germline): SGHTA, FQGNSA. CDR3 protein: CASSLAPVNEQFF. The DNA of the CDR3 is TGTGCCAGCAGCTTAGCGCCAGTAAATGAGCAGTTCTTC.

The genes are TRBV27 and TRBJ2-7, with D possibly matching TRBD2 (5 bases). The CDR3 consists of 15 residues. Germline CDR1 and CDR2: MNHEY and SMNVEV (reference sequence). Trimming took off 6 bases at V and 0 bases at J, with 15 bases between the two ends. The CDR3 spells CASRPRAQASYEQYF. CDR3 DNA: TGTGCCAGCAGGCCGCGGGCTCAGGCCTCCTACGAGCAGTACTTC.

This clone was observed a handful of times. The J gene is TRBJ2-7, the V gene TRBV7-9, with D possibly TRBD1 on 6 matching bases. The germline gives CDR1 SEHNR, CDR2 FQNEAQ (reference sequence). Trimming cost V 3 bases and J 4 bases, with 16 bases left between them. There are 15 residues in the CDR3. CDR3 amino acids: CASSLGERQGYEQYF. The CDR3 region has the DNA TGTGCCAGCAGCTTGGGAGAGCGGCAGGGGTACGAGCAGTACTTC.

The chain joins TRBV18 to TRBJ1-3; 7 nucleotides line up with TRBD1. CDR3 length: 16 residues. The V segment lost 6 bases and the J segment 6 bases; nucleotides outside the gene matches: 14. Germline assignment: CDR1 KGHSH and CDR2 LQKENI. CDR3 protein: CASSLKLGTELNTIYF. The CDR3 coding sequence is TGTGCCAGCTCTCTAAAACTCGGGACAGAACTAAACACCATATATTTT.

The chain uses TRBV11-3 and TRBJ1-6; D remains ambiguous. V was shortened by 4 bases and J by 7 bases, with 8 bases between the two germline ends. Germline V gene data show CDR1 as SGHNT and CDR2 as YENEEA. The CDR3 extends over 13 amino acids. This CDR3 reads CASSSRINSPLHF. The CDR3 coding sequence is TGTGCCAGCAGCTCCAGGATCAATTCACCCCTCCACTTT.

The chain couples TRBV3-1 (or the pseudogene TRBV3-2) to TRBJ2-7, with 8 bases that match TRBD1. Losses at the gene ends were 4 bases for V and 2 bases for J; bases not matched to a gene: 7. The V gene's germline CDR1 is LGHDT and CDR2 YNNKEL (reference sequence). This CDR3 is 15 amino acids long. CDR3 bases: TGTGCCAGCAGCCCCCTCTGGACAGGGACCTACGAGCAGTACTTC. Its protein is CASSPLWTGTYEQYF.

The CDR3: CASSLALGQGQYF. The CDR3 DNA is TGTGCCAGCAGTTTAGCGCTAGGACAGGGACAGTACTTC. V gene TRBV12-3 or TRBV12-4 combines with J gene TRBJ2-7; 8 nucleotides line up with TRBD1. The CDR3 loop spans 13 amino acids. Trimming at V came to 0 bases and at J to 10 bases, leaving 5 bases not matched to a gene.

V gene TRBV7-9 combines with J gene TRBJ1-2; 7 positions agree with TRBD1. This CDR3 spans 16 amino acids. Germline V lookup: CDR1 SEHNR, CDR2 FQNEAQ (reference sequence). With V trimmed by 2 bases and J by 2 bases, 8 bases remained unmatched. Here the CDR3 DNA reads TGTGCCAGCAGCTTAACGCGGCAGGGGGGAAACTATGGCTACACCTTC. It specifies CASSLTRQGGNYGYTF.

The V and J genes are TRBV4-2 and TRBJ1-5, with TRBD1 as a possible D gene (6 bases). The V gene's germline CDR1 is LGHNA and CDR2 YNFKEQ. This CDR3 contains 17 residues. V lost 1 base to trimming and J lost 10 bases, with 23 bases between them. The CDR3 DNA sequence: TGTGCCAGCAGCCAAGTTGGAGGTAGCACAGGGCCGCTACCCCAGCATTTT. Protein: CASSQVGGSTGPLPQHF.

The chain carries TRBV4-1 and TRBJ2-1, with a weak D call TRBD2 (6 bases). With 4 bases removed from V and 10 bases from J, the gap between germline ends came to 14 bases. Germline V lookup: CDR1 MGHRA, CDR2 YSYEKL. The CDR3 contains 13 residues. CDR3 nucleotides: TGCGCCAGCAGCCGCGGGATCCCCCCGGAGCAGTTCTTC. It specifies CASSRGIPPEQFF.

This chain joins TRBV5-1 and TRBJ2-5; D is unclear. The CDR3 covers 13 residues. V was cut by 4 bases and J by 1 base, with 8 bases left in between. Germline CDR1 SGHRS, CDR2 YFSETQ. The CDR3 is CASSPASQETQYF. The DNA of the CDR3 is TGCGCCAGCAGCCCCGCGTCCCAAGAGACCCAGTACTTC.

The CDR3 loop is CATSTGTSGRNEQFF. The CDR3 DNA reads as TGTGCCACCAGCACCGGGACTAGCGGGCGGAATGAGCAGTTCTTC. The chain couples TRBV15 to TRBJ2-1; the match to TRBD2 covers 12 bases. This CDR3 spans 15 amino acids. J was trimmed by 7 bases and V by 4 bases; bases with no gene match: 5. Germline V gene lookup returns CDR1 LNHNV and CDR2 YYDKDF (reference sequence).

V is TRBV7-3 and J is TRBJ2-2; TRBD2 aligns across 8 bases. The CDR3 is 15 residues long. Trimming took 2 bases from V and 4 from J; bases not matched to a gene: 3. Germline CDR1 is SGHTA and CDR2 is FQGTGA. Here the CDR3 DNA reads TGTGCCAGCAGCTTATCCAGCGGGAGCACCGGGGAGCTGTTTTTT. The encoded protein is CASSLSSGSTGELFF.

The genes are TRBV27 and TRBJ1-4; a possible D gene is TRBD1 (6 bases). V was shortened by 5 bases and J by 7 bases, with 17 bases between the two germline ends. Germline CDR1 and CDR2: MNHEY and SMNVEV (reference sequence). The CDR3 spans 15 residues. The DNA for the CDR3 is TGTGCCAGCAGTCCACAGGGTGGTCGCGGTGAAAAACTGTTTTTT. This sequence encodes CASSPQGGRGEKLFF.

V gene TRBV7-3 combines with J gene TRBJ2-3; 11 bases line up with TRBD2. V shed 2 bases and J 2 bases; nucleotides not matched to a gene: 3. Germline V gives CDR1 SGHTA, CDR2 FQGTGA. This CDR3 is built from 16 residues. The CDR3 loop reads CASSLLAGGFTDTQYF. The DNA for the CDR3 is TGTGCCAGCAGCTTATTAGCGGGAGGGTTCACAGATACGCAGTATTTT. The whole variable domain, filled in from reference TRBV7-3 and TRBJ2-3, reads GAGVSQTPSNKVTEKGKYVELRCDPISGHTALYWYRQSLGQGPEFLIYFQGTGAADDSGLPNDRFFAVRPEGSVSTLKIQRTERGDSAVYLCASSLLAGGFTDTQYFGPGTRLTVL.

The V call is TRBV7-9, the J call TRBJ2-7, with TRBD1 as a possible D gene (6 bases). CDR1 and CDR2 from the germline V gene are SEHNR and FQNEAQ (reference sequence). The germline V and J ends were trimmed by 5 bases and 0 bases, with 14 bases remaining between them. The CDR3 covers 15 residues. Here the CDR3 reads CASSPRGLFSYEQYF. The CDR3 DNA is TGTGCCAGCAGCCCCAGGGGCTTGTTCTCCTACGAGCAGTACTTC.

The chain employs TRBV6-5 and TRBJ2-7; D unclear. The CDR3 has 12 residues. CDR1 and CDR2 from the germline V gene are MNHEY and SVGAGI. Trimming took 5 bases from V and 3 from J, leaving 8 bases between them. The CDR3 is CASSTLNYEQYF. In nucleotides, the CDR3 is TGTGCCAGCAGTACCCTAAACTACGAGCAGTACTTC.

V usage is TRBV19 and J usage is TRBJ1-5; no firm D call. This CDR3 is built from 14 residues. The V and J ends lost 7 bases and 5 bases respectively, with 15 bases between them. Germline CDR1 LNHDA, CDR2 SQIVND (reference sequence). CDR3 nucleotide sequence: TGTGCCAGTAAGCCCGGGAACTTATATCAGCCCCAGCATTTT. Protein sequence: CASKPGNLYQPQHF.

This clone was seen once. This chain uses TRBV5-1 with TRBJ2-1, with 9 bases that match TRBD2. The CDR3 consists of 14 residues. The V segment lost 4 bases and the J segment 4 bases; nucleotides outside the gene matches: 3. Germline-derived CDR1 and CDR2 are SGHRS and YFSETQ. CDR3: CASSPSGNYNEQFF. The CDR3 region has the DNA TGCGCCAGCAGCCCTAGCGGGAATTACAATGAGCAGTTCTTC.

CDR3 nucleotides: TGTGCCAGCAGCTTCGGTGGGGCAGGGAATCAGCCCCAGCATTTT. The encoded protein is CASSFGGAGNQPQHF. The V gene is TRBV7-2, the J gene TRBJ1-5; a weak D match, TRBD1 (5 bases). V lost 3 bases and J lost 4, with 13 bases in between. CDR1 is SGHTA, CDR2 FQGNSA, per germline. This CDR3 has 15 residues.

The chain employs TRBV28 and TRBJ2-1, with D maybe TRBD2 (6 bases). Trimming shortened V by 4 bases and J by 6 bases, and 22 bases separated the two germline ends. The CDR3 extends over 17 amino acids. Germline assignment: CDR1 MDHEN and CDR2 SYDVKM. CDR3 nucleotide sequence: TGTGCCAGCAGTTATTCCTGGAGGGCAGGACATTTCAATGAGCAGTTCTTC. It specifies CASSYSWRAGHFNEQFF.

This chain uses TRBV4-1 with TRBJ1-6, with D tentatively TRBD1 (5 bases). Germline V CDR1 and CDR2: MGHRA, YSYEKL. V dropped 3 bases and J dropped 10 bases, with 10 bases sitting between them. The CDR3 extends over 13 amino acids. CDR3 nucleotides: TGCGCCAGCAGCCATCAGGGTAGCTCACCCCTCCACTTT. Its translation: CASSHQGSSPLHF.

This chain uses TRBV19 with TRBJ2-7, with 9 bases identical to TRBD1. The CDR3 spans 17 residues. CDR1 and CDR2 from the germline V gene are LNHDA and SQIVND (reference sequence). J lost 1 base, V lost 1 base, and 8 bases had no gene match. CDR3 in DNA: TGTGCCAGTAGTATAGCCTCCGGGACAGGGCTTTCCTACGAGCAGTACTTC. This sequence encodes CASSIASGTGLSYEQYF.